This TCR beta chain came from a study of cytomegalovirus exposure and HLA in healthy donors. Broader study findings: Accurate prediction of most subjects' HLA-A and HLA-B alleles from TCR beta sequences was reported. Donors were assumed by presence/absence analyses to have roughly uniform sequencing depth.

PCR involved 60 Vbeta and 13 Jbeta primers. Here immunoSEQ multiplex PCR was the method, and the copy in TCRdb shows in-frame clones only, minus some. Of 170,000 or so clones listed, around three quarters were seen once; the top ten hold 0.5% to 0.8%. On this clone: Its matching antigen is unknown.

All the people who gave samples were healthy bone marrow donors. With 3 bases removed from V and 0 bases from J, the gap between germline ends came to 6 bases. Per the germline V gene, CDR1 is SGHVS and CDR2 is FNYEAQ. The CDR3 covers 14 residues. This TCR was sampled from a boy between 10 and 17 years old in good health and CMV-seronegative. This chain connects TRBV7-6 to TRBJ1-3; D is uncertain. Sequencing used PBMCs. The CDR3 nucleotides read TGTGCCAGCAGCTTGGCAGTCTCTGGAAACACCATATATTTT. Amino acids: CASSLAVSGNTIYF.